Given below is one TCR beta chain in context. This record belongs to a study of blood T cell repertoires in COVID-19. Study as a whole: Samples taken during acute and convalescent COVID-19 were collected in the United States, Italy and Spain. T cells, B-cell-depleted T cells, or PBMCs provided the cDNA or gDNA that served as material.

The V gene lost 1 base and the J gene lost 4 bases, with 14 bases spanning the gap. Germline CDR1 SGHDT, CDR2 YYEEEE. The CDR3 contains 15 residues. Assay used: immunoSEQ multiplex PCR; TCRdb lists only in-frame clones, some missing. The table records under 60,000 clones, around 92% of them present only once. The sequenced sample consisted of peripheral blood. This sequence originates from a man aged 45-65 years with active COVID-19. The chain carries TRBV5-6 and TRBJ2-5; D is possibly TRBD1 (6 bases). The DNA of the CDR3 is TGTGCCAGCAGCTTGCAGGGGCGGAAAGGAGAGACCCAGTACTTC. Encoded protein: CASSLQGRKGETQYF.